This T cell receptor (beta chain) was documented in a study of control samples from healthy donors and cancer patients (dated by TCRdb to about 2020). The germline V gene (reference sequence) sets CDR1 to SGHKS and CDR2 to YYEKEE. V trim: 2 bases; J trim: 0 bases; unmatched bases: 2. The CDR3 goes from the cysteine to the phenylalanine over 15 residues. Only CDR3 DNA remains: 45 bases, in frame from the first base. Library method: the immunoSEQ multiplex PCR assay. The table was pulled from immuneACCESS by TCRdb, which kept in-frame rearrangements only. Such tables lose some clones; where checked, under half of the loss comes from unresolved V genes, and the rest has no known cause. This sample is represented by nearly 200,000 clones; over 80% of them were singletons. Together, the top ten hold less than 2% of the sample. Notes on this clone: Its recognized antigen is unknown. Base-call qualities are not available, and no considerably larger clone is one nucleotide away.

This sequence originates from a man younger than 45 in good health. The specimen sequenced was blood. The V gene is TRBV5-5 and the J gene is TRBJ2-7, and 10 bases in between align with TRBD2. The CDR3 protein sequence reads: CASSFGLAVSYEQYF. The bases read TGTGCCAGCAGCTTCGGACTAGCGGTCTCCTACGAGCAGTACTTC.